The 30 T cell receptor beta chains in this list originate from one sample, sequenced in a study of blood T cell repertoires in COVID-19. Measured with immunoSEQ multiplex PCR; TCRdb has only the in-frame clones, and not every one. The sample has 85,000 to 130,000 clones; roughly 90% are singletons. Sequences were obtained from peripheral blood. The receptors here all came from a human donor in a cohort sampled during active COVID-19.

The V call is TRBV7-9, the J call TRBJ2-1, with unresolved D. The ends were cut back, 2 bases at V and 14 bases at J, with 10 bases in the middle. There are 11 residues in the CDR3. Germline V gene data show CDR1 as SEHNR and CDR2 as FQNEAQ (reference sequence). The CDR3 sequence is CASSLRRTEFF. The CDR3 nucleotides read TGTGCCAGCAGCTTACGGAGAACGGAGTTCTTC.

This clone has a single count. The chain has TRBV7-8 and TRBJ2-3, with D possibly TRBD2 on 6 matching bases. V was clipped by 2 bases and J by 5 bases, with 14 bases between them. The CDR3 consists of 15 residues. Germline V gene lookup returns CDR1 SGHVS and CDR2 FQNEAQ. This CDR3 reads CASSLFGTGLDTQYF. For the CDR3, the DNA is TGTGCCAGCAGCTTATTCGGGACTGGTTTAGATACGCAGTATTTT.

This clone was seen only once. The chain couples TRBV19 to TRBJ1-1; D perhaps matches TRBD1 (5 bases). CDR1 is LNHDA and CDR2 is SQIVND in the germline V gene (reference sequence). The CDR3 extends over 14 amino acids. The V end was cut by 3 bases, the J end by 6 bases, with 14 bases between. Written as DNA, the CDR3 is TGTGCCAGTAGTATCAGGGTCGGAAGTCCTGAAGCTTTCTTT. This translates into CASSIRVGSPEAFF.

The chain uses TRBV19 and TRBJ1-1; D gene uncertain. Germline values: CDR1 LNHDA, CDR2 SQIVND (reference sequence). The CDR3 sequence is 14 residues long. Trimming removed 5 bases at V and 2 bases at J, with 12 bases between. CDR3 protein: CASSPRTGNTEAFF. In nucleotides, the CDR3 is TGTGCCAGTAGTCCTCGGACGGGAAACACTGAAGCTTTCTTT.

This chain's CDR3 is CAWNPDRAYGYTF. The CDR3 coding sequence is TGTGCCTGGAACCCGGACAGGGCGTATGGCTACACCTTC. The chain uses TRBV30 and TRBJ1-2; 8 nucleotides line up with TRBD1. The CDR3 spans 13 residues. Trimming cost V 4 bases and J 5 bases; bases outside gene matches: 6. Germline CDR1 is GTSNPN and CDR2 is SVGIG (reference sequence).

The chain is built from TRBV27 and TRBJ2-3; TRBD1 aligns across 7 bases. This CDR3 contains 14 residues. After removal of 10 bases from V and 2 bases from J, the junction contained 9 bases not matched to a gene. Germline-derived CDR1 and CDR2 are MNHEY and SMNVEV (reference sequence). The DNA for the CDR3 is TGTGCCACCCAGAGGGGGCTCGACACAGATACGCAGTATTTT. Residues: CATQRGLDTDTQYF.

The V call is TRBV6-5, the J call TRBJ2-3, with a possible D match to TRBD2 (6 bases). V was pared by 5 bases and J by 6 bases, with 18 bases between. CDR1 MNHEY and CDR2 SVGAGI come from the germline V gene. The CDR3 is made up of 15 amino acids. CDR3 DNA: TGTGCCAGCAGTCTTAGCGGCCTAGGATGGGATACGCAGTATTTT. Protein: CASSLSGLGWDTQYF.

The V and J genes are TRBV5-5 and TRBJ2-1, with a tentative D call TRBD2 (5 bases). The germline V and J ends were trimmed by 5 bases and 0 bases, with 12 bases remaining between them. CDR3 size: 15 residues. Germline V gene lookup returns CDR1 SGHKS and CDR2 YYEKEE (reference sequence). The CDR3 DNA sequence: TGTGCCAGCAGACCCGACTATAGCTCCTACAATGAGCAGTTCTTC. Residues: CASRPDYSSYNEQFF.

V and J are TRBV19 and TRBJ1-5; possibly TRBD1 for D (6 bases). The CDR3 sequence is 16 residues long. CDR1 LNHDA and CDR2 SQIVND come from the germline V gene (reference sequence). With 7 bases removed from V and 0 bases from J, the gap between germline ends came to 16 bases. In DNA, the CDR3 is TGTGCCAGTAAGGATCTAGGACAGCTTAGCAATCAGCCCCAGCATTTT. Translation gives CASKDLGQLSNQPQHF. Combining the CDR3 with reference TRBV19 and TRBJ1-5 gives the whole variable domain DGGITQSPKYLFRKEGQNVTLSCEQNLNHDAMYWYRQDPGQGLRLIYYSQIVNDFQKGDIAEGYSVSREKKESFPLTVTSAQKNPTAFYLCASKDLGQLSNQPQHFGDGTRLSIL.

The chain is built from TRBV24-1 and TRBJ2-1; D might be TRBD2 (5 bases). This CDR3 has 15 residues. In germline, CDR1 is KGHDR, CDR2 SFDVKD. V dropped 10 bases and J dropped 1 base, with 16 bases sitting between them. The CDR3 bases are TGTGCCACAAAAAGTGGGAGTTCGTCCTACAATGAGCAGTTCTTC. It translates to CATKSGSSSYNEQFF.

The chain links TRBV19 to TRBJ2-7; a possible D gene is TRBD1 (5 bases). This CDR3 has 15 residues. Trimming removed 7 bases from V and 3 bases from J, with 19 bases in between. The germline CDR1 and CDR2 sequences are LNHDA and SQIVND (reference sequence). The CDR3 loop reads CASKPPDRGFYEQYF. The CDR3 DNA is TGTGCCAGTAAGCCCCCCGACAGAGGCTTCTACGAGCAGTACTTC.

The gene calls are TRBV5-4 and TRBJ2-5, with TRBD2 identical over 7 bases. Germline V CDR1 and CDR2: SGHNT, YYREEE (reference sequence). The V and J ends lost 4 bases and 4 bases, in that order; junction bases with no gene match: 10. This CDR3 is 15 amino acids long. The CDR3 nucleotides are TGTGCCAGCAGCCCCGGTCCGGGGGGAGGAGAGACCCAGTACTTC. The encoded protein is CASSPGPGGGETQYF. Full variable domain (remainder filled in from reference TRBV5-4 and TRBJ2-5): ETGVTQSPTHLIKTRGQQVTLRCSSQSGHNTVSWYQQALGQGPQFIFQYYREEENGRGNFPPRFSGLQFPNYSSELNVNALELDDSALYLCASSPGPGGGETQYFGPGTRLLVL.

This chain connects TRBV12-3 or TRBV12-4 to TRBJ1-1; 7 nucleotides match TRBD1. This CDR3 comprises 13 residues. Trimming cost V 7 bases and J 5 bases; bases outside gene matches: 7. The CDR3 DNA is TGTGCCAGCAAACTCGACAGGGATACTGAAGCTTTCTTT. Its translation: CASKLDRDTEAFF.

This rearrangement joins TRBV15 to TRBJ1-1; D is undetermined. Deletions cut 0 bases from V and 7 bases from J, with 6 bases between. This CDR3 has 12 residues. Germline V gene data show CDR1 as LNHNV and CDR2 as YYDKDF (reference sequence). DNA of the CDR3: TGTGCCACCAGCAGAGACTCTGTTGAAGCTTTCTTT. Translated: CATSRDSVEAFF.

The chain employs TRBV6-6 and TRBJ2-5; D gene unclear. V lost 2 bases to trimming and J lost 1 base, with 11 bases between them. This CDR3 is 15 amino acids long. CDR1 and CDR2 from the germline V gene are MNHNY and SVGAGI (reference sequence). CDR3 in DNA: TGTGCCAGCAGTTACGCCCACTCCCTCCAAGAGACCCAGTACTTC. The encoded protein is CASSYAHSLQETQYF.

The rearrangement links TRBV10-1 to TRBJ2-1; 14 nucleotides line up with TRBD2. V was pared by 3 bases and J by 7 bases, with 2 bases of the junction left unmatched. The CDR3 totals 15 residues. Germline CDR1 is WNHNN and CDR2 is SYGVQD (reference sequence). CDR3 sequence (DNA): TGCGCCAGCAGTGATGGGACTAGCGGGAGAAATGAGCAGTTCTTC. Translated: CASSDGTSGRNEQFF.

Note on this clone: An end of the junction does not agree with germline; a read error may underlie this. This rearrangement joins TRBV6-5 to TRBJ1-2; 7 bases align to TRBD1. This CDR3 is 15 amino acids long. CDR1 MNHEY and CDR2 SVGAGI come from the germline V gene. The DNA for the CDR3 is TGTGCCGGCAGTCACACGATAACAGGGGACTATGGCTACACCTTC. Its protein is CAGSHTITGDYGYTF.

A remark on this clone: The sample carries other DNA sequences with the same CDR3. This chain joins TRBV9 and TRBJ1-5; D may be TRBD1 (5 bases). This CDR3 contains 14 residues. V gave up 0 bases and J gave up 2 bases, with 6 bases separating them. Germline values: CDR1 SGDLS, CDR2 YYNGEE. Written as DNA, the CDR3 is TGTGCCAGCAGCGTAGGGGGCGGCAATCAGCCCCAGCATTTT. Translating it yields CASSVGGGNQPQHF.

This chain connects TRBV27 to TRBJ1-5; TRBD1 aligns across 9 bases. Germline lookup yields CDR1 MNHEY and CDR2 SMNVEV (reference sequence). Germline trimming cut 5 bases from V and 7 bases from J; bases unmatched to any gene: 3. This CDR3 comprises 13 residues. The CDR3 coding sequence is TGTGCCAGCAGTGTTACAGGGGGCCAGCCCCAGCATTTT. Amino acid sequence: CASSVTGGQPQHF.

The chain joins TRBV6-5 to TRBJ2-1, with D tentatively TRBD1 (5 bases). This CDR3 is 15 amino acids long. CDR1 is MNHEY and CDR2 is SVGAGI in the germline V gene. Between the trimmed V and J ends, which lost 4 bases and 5 bases, there was a span of 15 bases. Here the CDR3 DNA reads TGTGCCAGCAGTTCCCAGGGCCCTTCTGACAATGAGCAGTTCTTC. It specifies CASSSQGPSDNEQFF.

The chain is built from TRBV7-9 and TRBJ1-1, with a tentative D call TRBD1 (5 bases). CDR1 SEHNR and CDR2 FQNEAQ come from the germline V gene (reference sequence). CDR3 size: 15 residues. V lost 5 bases and J lost 2, with 15 bases in between. The CDR3 nucleotides read TGTGCCAGCAGCCCAGGGCGTGTTTTTAACACTGAAGCTTTCTTT. As protein: CASSPGRVFNTEAFF.

The chain joins TRBV19 to TRBJ1-1, with 7 bases that match TRBD1. CDR3 size: 14 residues. Trimming took 4 bases from V and 5 from J; bases not matched to a gene: 7. Germline CDR1 is LNHDA and CDR2 is SQIVND (reference sequence). CDR3 sequence reads: CASSRQGEGTEAFF. The CDR3 coding sequence is TGTGCCAGTAGTAGACAGGGAGAGGGTACTGAAGCTTTCTTT.

The chain links TRBV30 to TRBJ2-7, with 8 bases aligning to TRBD1. Germline CDR1 and CDR2: GTSNPN and SVGIG (reference sequence). V gave up 3 bases and J gave up 5 bases; unmatched junction bases: 9. There are 14 residues in the CDR3. CDR3 amino acids: CAWRKAGGKDEQYF. CDR3 coding DNA: TGTGCCTGGAGGAAAGCAGGGGGCAAGGACGAGCAGTACTTC.

The rearrangement joins TRBV27 to TRBJ1-5, with TRBD1 identical over 7 bases. CDR3 size: 15 residues. In germline, CDR1 is MNHEY, CDR2 SMNVEV (reference sequence). J lost 7 bases, V lost 8 bases, and 14 bases had no gene match. The CDR3 region is CASGPGQLTSQPQHF. CDR3 in DNA: TGTGCCAGCGGACCGGGACAGTTAACAAGCCAGCCCCAGCATTTT.

The chain is built from TRBV18 and TRBJ1-2, with 10 bases lining up with TRBD1. The CDR3 contains 16 residues. Germline V gene data show CDR1 as KGHSH and CDR2 as LQKENI. V gave up 2 bases and J gave up 8 bases; unmatched junction bases: 11. The DNA of the CDR3 is TGTGCCAGCTCACCAGAATTGTCCGGGACAGGGGAGGGCTACACCTTC. Protein product: CASSPELSGTGEGYTF.

The V call is TRBV30, the J call TRBJ2-7; 9 nucleotides match TRBD2. Germline CDR1 and CDR2: GTSNPN and SVGIG (reference sequence). The CDR3 consists of 14 residues. V lost 2 bases to trimming and J lost 2 bases; unmatched junction nucleotides: 4. CDR3 DNA sequence: TGTGCCTGGAGTCTCATAGCGGGGGCCTACGAGCAGTACTTC. This codes for CAWSLIAGAYEQYF.

V and J are TRBV18 and TRBJ1-1; TRBD1 agrees at 8 bases. CDR3 length: 16 amino acids. The germline gives CDR1 KGHSH, CDR2 LQKENI. The V gene end was trimmed by 4 bases and the J gene end by 0 bases; junction bases not matched to a gene: 7. Here the CDR3 DNA reads TGTGCCAGCTCACAATCGGACAGGGCCATGAACACTGAAGCTTTCTTT. Translation: CASSQSDRAMNTEAFF.

This clone was seen a few times. The V call is TRBV7-9, the J call TRBJ2-7, with TRBD1 as a possible D gene (5 bases). Trimming took 5 bases from V and 4 from J, leaving 15 bases between them. Looked up from germline, CDR1 is SEHNR and CDR2 is FQNEAQ (reference sequence). This CDR3 is 14 amino acids long. The CDR3 reads CASSPPGHEYEQYF. CDR3 DNA: TGTGCCAGCAGCCCACCCGGACACGAATACGAGCAGTACTTC.

The chain carries TRBV27 and TRBJ2-3; 13 bases match TRBD2. With 5 bases clipped from V and 9 bases from J, the junction kept 8 bases outside the gene matches. The CDR3 covers 15 residues. Germline values: CDR1 MNHEY, CDR2 SMNVEV (reference sequence). CDR3 bases: TGTGCCAGCAGTCCGGGACTAGCGGGAAGAGAAACGCAGTATTTT. The encoded protein is CASSPGLAGRETQYF.

CDR3 nucleotide sequence: TGTGCCAGCATGCTTACCGGGACAGGGCGGAACGAGCAGTACTTC. Its translation: CASMLTGTGRNEQYF. The chain combines TRBV2 with TRBJ2-7; 9 bases line up with TRBD1. Germline trimming cut 7 bases from V and 5 bases from J; bases unmatched to any gene: 12. The CDR3 extends over 15 amino acids. Germline V CDR1 and CDR2: SNHLY, FYNNEI.